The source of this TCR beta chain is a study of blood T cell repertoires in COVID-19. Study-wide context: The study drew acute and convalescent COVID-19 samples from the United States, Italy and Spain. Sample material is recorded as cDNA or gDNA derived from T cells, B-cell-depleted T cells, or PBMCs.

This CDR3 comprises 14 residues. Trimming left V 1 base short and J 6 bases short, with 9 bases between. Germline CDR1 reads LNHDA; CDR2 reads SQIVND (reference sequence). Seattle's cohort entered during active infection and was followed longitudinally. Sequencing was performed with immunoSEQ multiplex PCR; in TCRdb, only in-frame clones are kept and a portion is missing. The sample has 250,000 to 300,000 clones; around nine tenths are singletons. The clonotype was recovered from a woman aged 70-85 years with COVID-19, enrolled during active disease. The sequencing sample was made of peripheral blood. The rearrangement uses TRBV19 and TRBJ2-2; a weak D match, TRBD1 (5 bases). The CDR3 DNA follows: TGTGCCAGTAGTATAGGCAGGACATCCGGGGAGCTGTTTTTT. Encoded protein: CASSIGRTSGELFF.